This T cell receptor (beta chain) came from a study of PD-L1 blockade in urothelial cancer. Study background: Starting around 2014, patients were given atezolizumab (1,200 mg intravenously every 3 weeks).

This clone was detected only once. The CDR3 is 16 residues long. Germline lookup yields CDR1 MNHEY and CDR2 SVGAGI. V was shortened by 1 base and J by 5 bases, with 14 bases between the two germline ends. The time point: peripheral blood 6 weeks after treatment start. TCRdb keeps only in-frame clones here, not all; method: immunoSEQ multiplex PCR. The sample has 35,000 to 45,000 clones, 75% to 90% seen once; the top ten hold about 10%. The clonotype comes from a man in his forties with urothelial cancer. Sequencing used PBMCs, obtained around atezolizumab (anti-PD-L1) treatment. V usage is TRBV6-5 and J usage is TRBJ1-4; unclear D gene. As DNA, the CDR3 is TGTGCCAGCAGTTACTTGCATTTTGGGCTGAATGAAAAACTGTTTTTT. This gives the protein CASSYLHFGLNEKLFF.